This TCR beta chain is drawn from a study of identifying expanded T cells in peripheral blood. During the collection period, no donor immune events like infections were recorded. Only in-frame clones appear in the TCRdb table, and some are missing; sequencing was by immunoSEQ multiplex PCR. The table includes about 110,000 clones, less than 90% detected once. Looked up from germline, CDR1 is MDHEN and CDR2 is SYDVKM. This CDR3 has 16 amino acids. The V end was cut by 4 bases, the J end by 4 bases, with 14 bases between. The material sequenced was blood. The chain employs TRBV28 and TRBJ2-6; D possibly corresponds to TRBD2 (6 bases). The receptor's source is a person aged 18 to 75 in good health. CDR3: CASSSLGGPGANVLTF. In DNA, the CDR3 is TGTGCCAGCAGTTCCCTTGGAGGGCCCGGGGCCAACGTCCTGACTTTC.